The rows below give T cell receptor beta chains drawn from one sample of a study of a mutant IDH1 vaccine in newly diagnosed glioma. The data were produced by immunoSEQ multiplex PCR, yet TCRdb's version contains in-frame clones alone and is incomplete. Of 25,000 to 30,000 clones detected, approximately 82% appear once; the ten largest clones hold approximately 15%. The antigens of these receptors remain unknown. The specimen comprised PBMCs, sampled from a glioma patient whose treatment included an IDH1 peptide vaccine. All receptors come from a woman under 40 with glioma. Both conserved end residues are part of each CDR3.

CASSEFGGQETQYF	TRBJ2-5	14	TRBV25-1
CASSPLSGYEQYF	-	13	TRBV5-1
CASSISGTGGFTEAFF	TRBJ1-1	16	TRBV19
CASSLGAGGNTGELFF	TRBJ2-2	16	TRBV7-8
CASSIRGAPNEKLFF	TRBJ1-4	15	TRBV19
CASRTQGRETQYF	TRBJ2-5	13	TRBV19
CASSLGDRGSSYNEQFF	TRBJ2-1	17	TRBV5-1
CASSFGGPQETQYF	TRBJ2-5	14	TRBV7-2
CASTTGYYGYTF	TRBJ1-2	12	TRBV9
CAWSVLQNTEAFF	TRBJ1-1	13	TRBV30
CASSLRTANSPLHF	TRBJ1-6	14	TRBV5-6
CTSSPGQGGTEAFF	TRBJ1-1	14	TRBV1
CASSQEGGQRNTEAFF	TRBJ1-1	16	TRBV4-2
CASSLGAGLLSYNEQFF	TRBJ2-1	17	TRBV7-9
CASSVGGGVLGYGYTF	TRBJ1-2	16	TRBV9
CASSFMGKGTEAFF	TRBJ1-1	14	TRBV11-1
CASSFDRGHEKLFF	TRBJ1-4	14	TRBV5-4
CASSLDPNPGANVLTF	TRBJ2-6	16	TRBV11-2
CASSLVWGGATGELFF	TRBJ2-2	16	TRBV4-1
CASSPTENTGELFF	TRBJ2-2	14	TRBV7-9
CASRARGRSEAFF	TRBJ1-1	13	TRBV7-8
CASSQYQRDSGNTIYF	TRBJ1-3	16	TRBV19